The 21 T cell receptor beta chains below come from one sample, sequenced in a study of cytomegalovirus exposure and HLA in healthy donors (dated by TCRdb to about 2017). Receptor amplification or capture employed the immunoSEQ multiplex PCR assay. For the multiplex PCR, a mixture combining 60 forward primers for TCR Vbeta segments and 13 reverse primers for TCR Jbeta segments was used. TCRdb stores this immuneACCESS table with in-frame sequences only. Part of the clones is absent; in the studies checked, under half of the shortfall reflects unresolved V genes, and no reason is known for the rest. The sample contains fewer than 250,000 clones, 85% to 90% of them found a single time. 1% to 1.5% of the sample is in the top ten clones. The sample taken for sequencing was PBMCs. The receptor set was obtained from a human donor in good health.

This chain connects TRBV30 to TRBJ2-3, with D perhaps matching TRBD1 (5 bases). CDR3 size: 18 residues. Germline CDR1 reads GTSNPN; CDR2 reads SVGIG (reference sequence). The V and J ends lost 0 bases and 1 base respectively, with 20 bases between them. CDR3 loop: CAWSVGTGAPKGTDTQYF. In nucleotides, the CDR3 is TGTGCCTGGAGTGTGGGCACAGGTGCGCCAAAAGGCACAGATACGCAGTATTTT.

The chain joins TRBV7-3 to TRBJ2-1; 14 bases match TRBD2. J gave up 7 bases and V 2 bases, and 7 bases lay outside the gene matches. CDR3 length equals 17 residues. Germline V gives CDR1 SGHTA, CDR2 FQGTGA. The chain's CDR3 is CASSLVGTSGSVNEQFF. DNA of the CDR3: TGTGCCAGCAGCTTAGTTGGGACTAGCGGGAGTGTGAATGAGCAGTTCTTC.

The rearrangement uses TRBV6-5 and TRBJ2-7; D perhaps matches TRBD1 (6 bases). Trimming took off 6 bases at V and 1 base at J, with 16 bases between the two ends. The germline V gene encodes CDR1 MNHEY and CDR2 SVGAGI. The CDR3 extends over 15 amino acids. As DNA, the CDR3 is TGTGCCAGCAGGCTCTCAGGGGTGGGGTCCTACGAGCAGTACTTC. It translates to CASRLSGVGSYEQYF.

The V gene is TRBV11-3, the J gene TRBJ1-1; 11 bases are a match to TRBD1. There are 16 residues in the CDR3. Germline V gene sequence: CDR1 SGHNT, CDR2 YENEEA. V lost 6 bases to trimming and J lost 4 bases; unmatched junction nucleotides: 10. This CDR3 is CASSRTGTGGGTEAFF. CDR3 sequence (DNA): TGTGCCAGCAGTCGGACCGGGACAGGGGGTGGCACTGAAGCTTTCTTT. The variable domain in full, completed from reference TRBV11-3 and TRBJ1-1, reads EAGVVQSPRYKIIEKKQPVAFWCNPISGHNTLYWYLQNLGQGPELLIRYENEEAVDDSQLPKDRFSAERLKGVDSTLKIQPAELGDSAVYLCASSRTGTGGGTEAFFGQGTRLTVV.

This clone was seen more than once but under ten times. V usage is TRBV29-1 and J usage is TRBJ2-7, with 10 nucleotides matching TRBD2. With 3 bases clipped from V and 5 bases from J, the junction kept 13 bases outside the gene matches. The CDR3 is 16 residues long. The germline V gene has CDR1 SQVTM and CDR2 ANQGSEA. CDR3 residues: CSVDGGSSGSINEQYF. The CDR3 nucleotides are TGCAGCGTTGACGGCGGTTCTAGCGGGAGTATAAACGAGCAGTACTTC.

This clone showed up just a few times. The rearrangement links TRBV7-9 to TRBJ1-4, with D perhaps matching TRBD1 (5 bases). CDR3 length equals 11 residues. Germline V gene sequence: CDR1 SEHNR, CDR2 FQNEAQ (reference sequence). The V gene lost 8 bases and the J gene lost 7 bases, with 8 bases spanning the gap. The CDR3: CASSGFEKLFF. The DNA of the CDR3 is TGTGCCAGCTCAGGGTTTGAAAAACTGTTTTTT.

This clone has a single count. This same CDR3 is encoded by further DNA sequences in the sample. The genes are TRBV12-5 and TRBJ2-3; TRBD1 matches at 8 bases. V lost 5 bases to trimming and J lost 4 bases; unmatched junction nucleotides: 5. The V gene's germline CDR1 is LGHNT and CDR2 FRNRAP. The CDR3 is made up of 14 amino acids. This CDR3 is CASGPWTGSDTQYF. As DNA, the CDR3 is TGTGCTAGTGGTCCCTGGACAGGGTCAGATACGCAGTATTTT.

This clone was counted once. The rearrangement joins TRBV19 to TRBJ1-1; 7 bases are a match to TRBD1. Germline CDR1 reads LNHDA; CDR2 reads SQIVND (reference sequence). J lost 2 bases, V lost 5 bases, and 8 bases had no gene match. The length of the CDR3 is 15 residues. The CDR3 loop reads CASSPRTGHNTEAFF. The CDR3 coding sequence is TGTGCCAGTAGTCCACGGACAGGCCATAACACTGAAGCTTTCTTT.

The chain recombines TRBV6-5 with TRBJ1-1; TRBD1 might be the D (5 bases). The germline CDR1 and CDR2 sequences are MNHEY and SVGAGI. This CDR3 contains 11 residues. Between the trimmed V and J ends, which lost 3 bases and 8 bases, there was a span of 7 bases. CDR3 bases: TGTGCCAGCAGTTATGGGGCAGAAGCTTTCTTT. As protein: CASSYGAEAFF.

This chain uses TRBV7-3 with TRBJ2-1; 9 nucleotides align to TRBD2. This CDR3 is built from 16 residues. CDR1 and CDR2 (germline): SGHTA, FQGTGA. With V trimmed by 2 bases and J by 6 bases, 8 bases remained unmatched. CDR3: CASSLAGGPISNEQFF. For the CDR3, the DNA is TGTGCCAGCAGCTTAGCGGGAGGGCCAATCAGCAATGAGCAGTTCTTC.

This chain connects TRBV5-4 to TRBJ2-7; 9 nucleotides align to TRBD1. CDR3 size: 14 residues. J was trimmed by 4 bases and V by 9 bases; bases with no gene match: 11. CDR1 is SGHNT, CDR2 YYREEE, per germline (reference sequence). For the CDR3, the DNA is TGTGCCACCTCGTCCGGGGACAGGGTGTACGAGCAGTACTTC. Protein sequence: CATSSGDRVYEQYF.

V is TRBV30 and J is TRBJ2-7, with D hard to call. Germline assignment: CDR1 GTSNPN and CDR2 SVGIG (reference sequence). Between the trimmed V and J ends, which lost 2 bases and 1 base, there was a span of 3 bases. CDR3 length equals 11 residues. The CDR3 sequence: CAWSPSYEQYF. In DNA, the CDR3 is TGTGCCTGGAGTCCTTCCTACGAGCAGTACTTC. The full variable domain, completed using reference TRBV30 and TRBJ2-7, is SQTIHQWPATLVQPVGSPLSLECTVEGTSNPNLYWYRQAAGRGLQLLFYSVGIGQISSEVPQNLSASRPQDRQFILSSKKLLLSDSGFYLCAWSPSYEQYFGPGTRLTVT.

The V and J genes are TRBV5-1 and TRBJ1-5; D call uncertain. Germline V lookup: CDR1 SGHRS, CDR2 YFSETQ. The V gene lost 0 bases and the J gene lost 0 bases, with 7 bases spanning the gap. The CDR3 length is 15 residues. CDR3 DNA sequence: TGCGCCAGCAGCTTGGCCGGTAGTAGCAATCAGCCCCAGCATTTT. It specifies CASSLAGSSNQPQHF.

The J gene is TRBJ2-5, the V gene TRBV27; 9 bases align to TRBD2. Germline assignment: CDR1 MNHEY and CDR2 SMNVEV (reference sequence). V dropped 8 bases and J dropped 4; count of bases not matched to a gene: 8. The CDR3 extends over 14 amino acids. The CDR3 here is CASAIAGATETQYF. DNA for the CDR3: TGTGCCAGCGCCATAGCGGGAGCAACAGAGACCCAGTACTTC.

The chain links TRBV27 to TRBJ2-7; 9 positions match TRBD1. The CDR3 runs to 15 residues. V lost 4 bases and J lost 1; bases outside the gene matches: 5. Germline V gene lookup returns CDR1 MNHEY and CDR2 SMNVEV (reference sequence). The CDR3 DNA reads TGTGCCAGCAGTTACACGACAGGGGGGTCCTACGAGCAGTACTTC. Protein sequence: CASSYTTGGSYEQYF.

The rearrangement uses TRBV6-6 and TRBJ2-5; D ambiguous. Trimming shortened V by 0 bases and J by 3 bases, and 8 bases separated the two germline ends. The CDR3 covers 14 residues. Germline CDR1 MNHNY, CDR2 SVGAGI (reference sequence). CDR3 DNA sequence: TGTGCCAGCAGTTACTCTAGCCTAAAAGAGACCCAGTACTTC. Translated: CASSYSSLKETQYF.

The chain employs TRBV7-2 and TRBJ2-4, with D maybe TRBD2 (6 bases). Germline V gene sequence: CDR1 SGHTA, CDR2 FQGNSA. Trimming cost V 5 bases and J 0 bases, with 17 bases left between them. CDR3 length: 17 residues. This chain's CDR3 is CASSPGTLGLAKNIQYF. CDR3 nucleotide sequence: TGTGCCAGCAGCCCCGGGACTCTCGGTTTAGCCAAAAACATTCAGTACTTC.

The chain couples TRBV19 to TRBJ1-1; TRBD1 might be the D (6 bases). The V end was cut by 4 bases, the J end by 5 bases, with 14 bases between. The germline gives CDR1 LNHDA, CDR2 SQIVND (reference sequence). The CDR3 consists of 14 residues. The CDR3 coding sequence is TGTGCCAGTAGTAAGGATTTGAGGGGGACTGAAGCTTTCTTT. Protein sequence: CASSKDLRGTEAFF. Drawing the rest from reference TRBV19 and TRBJ1-1, the complete variable domain is DGGITQSPKYLFRKEGQNVTLSCEQNLNHDAMYWYRQDPGQGLRLIYYSQIVNDFQKGDIAEGYSVSREKKESFPLTVTSAQKNPTAFYLCASSKDLRGTEAFFGQGTRLTVV.

The V call is TRBV7-9, the J call TRBJ1-2; 8 nucleotides match TRBD1. This CDR3 spans 15 amino acids. Germline CDR1 and CDR2: SEHNR and FQNEAQ (reference sequence). V lost 4 bases to trimming and J lost 8 bases; unmatched junction nucleotides: 12. Here the CDR3 DNA reads TGTGCCAGCAGCTCCGGGGACAGGTCGGCTACGGGCTACACCTTC. Amino acids: CASSSGDRSATGYTF.

Note on this clone: Compared with germline, one end of the junction differs, possibly owing to a read error. This chain joins TRBV6-6 and TRBJ2-7; 7 nucleotides match TRBD2. CDR1 and CDR2 from the germline V gene are MNHNY and SVGAGI (reference sequence). The CDR3 has 14 amino acids. The CDR3 nucleotides are TGTGCCAGCAGTACCCCGACTAGCTCCAACGAGCAGTACTTC. This codes for CASSTPTSSNEQYF.

The chain has TRBV4-1 and TRBJ2-7, with D unclear. The germline V and J ends were trimmed by 1 base and 3 bases, with 7 bases remaining between them. The CDR3 extends over 13 amino acids. The germline V gene has CDR1 MGHRA and CDR2 YSYEKL. The CDR3 DNA reads TGCGCCAGCAGCCAAGGGCTTCACTACGAGCAGTACTTC. Its protein product is CASSQGLHYEQYF.